The entry that follows covers one TCR beta chain sequence. As yet, its antigen is unknown. J gave up 4 bases and V 0 bases, and 1 base lay outside the gene matches. CDR3 length equals 14 residues. Germline CDR1 SSHAT, CDR2 FNYEAQ (reference sequence). Roughly 100,000 TCR templates were assayed per sample. Using immunoSEQ multiplex PCR, the repertoire was profiled, and TCRdb retains in-frame clones only, with some absent. The table has about 120,000 clones, about 94% seen once. These data are taken from a study of siplizumab effects on memory and regulatory T cells. Study-wide findings and caveats: Researchers could not give a naive or memory phenotype to roughly 80-95% of proliferating CD4+ or CD8+ clones. Whether proliferating Tregs in siplizumab cultures suppress was not functionally confirmed.

The source material was non-Treg CD4+ T cells sorted from blood. This clonotype originated in a human donor in good health. The chain recombines TRBV7-7 with TRBJ2-5, with 8 positions matching TRBD2. In DNA, the CDR3 is TGTGCCAGCAGCTTAGCTAGCGGGGTAGAGACCCAGTACTTC. Its translation is CASSLASGVETQYF.